The rows below give T cell receptor beta chains drawn from one sample of a study of blood T cell repertoires in COVID-19. The method was immunoSEQ multiplex PCR; TCRdb's version includes in-frame clones alone and lacks a portion of them. The sample gives fewer than 300,000 clones, about nine tenths of which show up once; roughly 1.2% is in the top ten. The sample consisted of PBMCs or T cells enriched from blood (not recorded which). The receptor source for this set is a woman aged 40 to 50 with acute COVID-19. Both conserved end residues are part of each CDR3. Each record gives: J gene, D gene, V gene, clone size, CDR3 protein, CDR3 DNA. A D gene is named only where the DNA matches it firmly. Clone size, where shown, is once, few, many, or a class for clones that have expanded.

TRBJ1-6	.	TRBV19	.	CASSIYGTINSPLHF	TGTGCCAGTAGTATATACGGGACAATCAATTCACCCCTCCACTTT
TRBJ2-7	TRBD1	TRBV18	.	CASSPLGQGQTYEQYF	TGTGCCAGCTCACCATTGGGACAGGGGCAAACCTACGAGCAGTACTTC
TRBJ2-1	TRBD1	TRBV7-9	.	CASSLGTGEQFF	TGTGCCAGCAGCCTCGGGACAGGGGAGCAGTTCTTC
TRBJ1-4	TRBD1	TRBV10-3	few	CAISEHVGQGNEKLFF	TGTGCCATCAGTGAACACGTGGGACAGGGTAATGAAAAACTGTTTTTT
TRBJ2-2	.	TRBV28	.	CASSSTGTHRGELFF	TGTGCCAGCAGTTCAACCGGGACACATCGTGGGGAGCTGTTTTTT
TRBJ2-1	TRBD2	TRBV7-2	.	CASSSVAGGNNEQFF	TGTGCCAGCAGCTCTGTAGCGGGAGGAAACAATGAGCAGTTCTTC
TRBJ1-1	TRBD1	TRBV7-2	.	CASSSPSLFGTENTEAFF	TGTGCCAGCAGCTCCCCCTCACTATTTGGGACAGAGAACACTGAAGCTTTCTTT
TRBJ2-7	TRBD2	TRBV7-3	.	CASSASGERATEQYF	TGTGCCAGCAGCGCTAGCGGAGAAAGGGCCACCGAGCAGTACTTC
TRBJ1-1	.	TRBV3-1/TRBV3-2	.	CASSQRQTNTEAFF	TGTGCCAGCAGCCAACGACAGACGAACACTGAAGCTTTCTTT
TRBJ2-1	TRBD1	TRBV9	once	CASSVSRDRGSYNEQFF	TGTGCCAGCAGCGTGAGCCGGGACAGGGGCTCCTACAATGAGCAGTTCTTC
TRBJ2-2	.	TRBV9	.	CASSVTAGGTGELFF	TGTGCCAGCAGCGTAACGGCAGGTGGGACCGGGGAGCTGTTTTTT
TRBJ2-1	TRBD2	TRBV7-8	.	CASSLGARTGREAGFF	TGTGCCAGCAGCTTAGGGGCCCGGACTGGCCGGGAGGCGGGGTTCTTC
TRBJ2-1	TRBD2	TRBV7-2	.	CASRYTGTSGIHEQFF	TGTGCCAGCAGATACACCGGGACTAGCGGGATTCATGAGCAGTTCTTC
TRBJ1-1	.	TRBV29-1	.	CSSRWRGDTEAFF	TGCAGCTCAAGATGGAGGGGTGACACTGAAGCTTTCTTT
TRBJ1-2	TRBD1	TRBV27	.	CAAGTGKNYGYTF	TGTGCCGCCGGGACAGGGAAAAACTATGGCTACACCTTC
TRBJ2-1	.	TRBV18	.	CASSELAISNMAEQFF	TGTGCCAGCTCAGAACTAGCAATATCTAATATGGCTGAGCAGTTCTTC
TRBJ1-1	.	TRBV2	.	CASSETEGGTEAFF	TGTGCCAGCAGTGAAACAGAGGGAGGCACTGAAGCTTTCTTT
TRBJ1-1	.	TRBV5-1	.	CATSDYLNTEAFF	TGCGCCACCTCGGACTATTTGAACACTGAAGCTTTCTTT
TRBJ1-5	.	TRBV30	once	CAWSGPAGGNQPQHF	TGTGCCTGGAGTGGCCCGGCCGGGGGTAATCAGCCCCAGCATTTT
TRBJ2-2	TRBD2	TRBV2	.	CASSIAGANTGELFF	TGTGCCAGCAGTATAGCGGGAGCGAACACCGGGGAGCTGTTTTTT
TRBJ2-1	TRBD2	TRBV18	.	CASSLRGTSGYNEQFF	TGTGCCAGCTCTCTCCGAGGGACTAGCGGGTACAATGAGCAGTTCTTC
TRBJ2-7	.	TRBV18	.	CASSPLPSAAYEQYF	TGTGCCAGCTCACCACTCCCTAGCGCAGCCTACGAGCAGTACTTC
TRBJ1-2	.	TRBV18	.	CASSPESGDYGYTF	TGTGCCAGCTCGCCCGAGTCGGGGGACTATGGCTACACCTTC
TRBJ2-7	TRBD1	TRBV19	.	CASSKGQKTYEQYF	TGTGCCAGTAGTAAGGGACAGAAAACCTACGAGCAGTACTTC
TRBJ2-2	.	TRBV5-5	.	CASSWGPGNTGELFF	TGTGCCAGCAGCTGGGGGCCAGGGAACACCGGGGAGCTGTTTTTT
TRBJ1-1	TRBD1	TRBV3-1/TRBV3-2	.	CASSQGQGRTEAFF	TGTGCCAGCAGCCAAGGACAGGGGCGAACTGAAGCTTTCTTT
TRBJ1-1	TRBD1	TRBV13	.	CASSRGQSNTEAFF	TGTGCCAGCAGCCGGGGACAGTCGAACACTGAAGCTTTCTTT
TRBJ1-1	.	TRBV11-2	.	CASSSGDTEAFF	TGTGCCAGCAGCTCGGGGGACACTGAAGCTTTCTTT
TRBJ2-1	.	TRBV7-9	.	CASSKPPGEQFF	TGTGCCAGCAGCAAACCGCCGGGTGAGCAGTTCTTC
TRBJ2-1	TRBD2	TRBV19	.	CATKRGPYNEQFF	TGTGCCACTAAGCGGGGGCCCTACAATGAGCAGTTCTTC
TRBJ1-2	.	TRBV6-5	.	CASSYSRGGDGYTF	TGTGCCAGCAGTTACTCGAGGGGAGGGGATGGCTACACCTTC